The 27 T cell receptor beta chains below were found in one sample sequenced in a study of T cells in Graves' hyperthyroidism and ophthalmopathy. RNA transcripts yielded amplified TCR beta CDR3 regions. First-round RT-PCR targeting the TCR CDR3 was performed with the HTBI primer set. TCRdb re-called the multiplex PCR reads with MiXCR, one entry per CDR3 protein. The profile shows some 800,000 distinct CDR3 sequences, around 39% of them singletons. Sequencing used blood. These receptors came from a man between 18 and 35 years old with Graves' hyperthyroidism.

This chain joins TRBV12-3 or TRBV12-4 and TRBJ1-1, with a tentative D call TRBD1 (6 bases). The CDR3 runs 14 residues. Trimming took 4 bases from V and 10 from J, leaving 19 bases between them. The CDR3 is CASSSGDAKRVAFF. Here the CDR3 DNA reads TGTGCCAGCAGTTCAGGGGACGCGAAGCGGGTAGCTTTCTTT.

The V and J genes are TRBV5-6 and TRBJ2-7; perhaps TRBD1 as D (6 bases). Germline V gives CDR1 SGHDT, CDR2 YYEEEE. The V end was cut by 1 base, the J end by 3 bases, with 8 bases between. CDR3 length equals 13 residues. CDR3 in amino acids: CASSLKTGYEQYF. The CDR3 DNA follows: TGTGCCAGCAGCTTGAAGACAGGCTACGAGCAGTACTTC.

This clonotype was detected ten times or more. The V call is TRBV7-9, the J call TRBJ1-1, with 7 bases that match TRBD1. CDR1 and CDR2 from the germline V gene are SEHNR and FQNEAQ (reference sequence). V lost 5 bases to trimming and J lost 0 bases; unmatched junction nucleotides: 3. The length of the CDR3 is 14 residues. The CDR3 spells CASSGTALNTEAFF. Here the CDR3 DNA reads TGTGCCAGCAGCGGGACAGCCCTGAACACTGAAGCTTTCTTT.

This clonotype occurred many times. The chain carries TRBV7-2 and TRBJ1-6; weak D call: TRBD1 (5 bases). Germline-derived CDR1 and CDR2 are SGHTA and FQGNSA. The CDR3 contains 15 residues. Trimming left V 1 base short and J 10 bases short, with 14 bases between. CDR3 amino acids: CASSLVAGLGSPLHF. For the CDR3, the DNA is TGTGCCAGCAGCTTAGTGGCAGGGCTGGGCTCACCCCTCCACTTT.

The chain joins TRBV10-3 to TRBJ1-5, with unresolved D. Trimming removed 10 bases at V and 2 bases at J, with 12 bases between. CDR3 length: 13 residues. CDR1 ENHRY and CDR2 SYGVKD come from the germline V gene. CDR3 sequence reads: CATQEAGNQPQHF. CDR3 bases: TGTGCCACCCAAGAAGCAGGCAATCAGCCCCAGCATTTT.

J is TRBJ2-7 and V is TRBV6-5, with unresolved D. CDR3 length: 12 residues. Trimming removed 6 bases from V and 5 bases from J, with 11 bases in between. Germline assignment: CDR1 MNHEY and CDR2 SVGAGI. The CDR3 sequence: CASSPLVDEQYF. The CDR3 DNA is TGTGCCAGCAGCCCGTTGGTCGACGAGCAGTACTTC.

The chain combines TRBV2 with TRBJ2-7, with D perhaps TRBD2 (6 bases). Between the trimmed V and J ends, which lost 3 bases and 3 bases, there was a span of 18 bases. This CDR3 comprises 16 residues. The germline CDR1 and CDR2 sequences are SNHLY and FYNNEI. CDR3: CASSEASLGGFYEQYF. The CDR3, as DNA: TGTGCCAGCAGTGAGGCGTCGCTGGGGGGATTCTACGAGCAGTACTTC. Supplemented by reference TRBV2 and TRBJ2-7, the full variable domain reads EPEVTQTPSHQVTQMGQEVILRCVPISNHLYFYWYRQILGQKVEFLVSFYNNEISEKSEIFDDQFSVERPDGSNFTLKIRSTKLEDSAMYFCASSEASLGGFYEQYFGPGTRLTVT.

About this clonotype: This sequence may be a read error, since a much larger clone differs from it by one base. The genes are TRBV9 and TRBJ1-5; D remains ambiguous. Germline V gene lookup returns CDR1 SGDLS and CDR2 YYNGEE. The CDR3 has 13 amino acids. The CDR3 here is CASSVYSNQLQHF. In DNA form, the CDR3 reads TGTGCCAGCAGCGTCTATAGCAATCAGCTCCAGCATTTT.

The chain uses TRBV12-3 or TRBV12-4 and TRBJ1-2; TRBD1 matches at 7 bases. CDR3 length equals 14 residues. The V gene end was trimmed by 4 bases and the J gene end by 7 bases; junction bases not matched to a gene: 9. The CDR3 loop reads CASSSDRVGGGYTF. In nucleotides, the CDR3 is TGTGCCAGCAGTTCTGACAGGGTAGGAGGTGGCTACACCTTC.

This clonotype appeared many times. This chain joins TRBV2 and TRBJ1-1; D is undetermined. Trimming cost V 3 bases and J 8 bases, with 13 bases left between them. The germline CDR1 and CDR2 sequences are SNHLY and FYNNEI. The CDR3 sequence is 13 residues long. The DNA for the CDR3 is TGTGCCAGCAGTGACAGTACCGTGGTGGAAGCTTTCTTT. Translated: CASSDSTVVEAFF.

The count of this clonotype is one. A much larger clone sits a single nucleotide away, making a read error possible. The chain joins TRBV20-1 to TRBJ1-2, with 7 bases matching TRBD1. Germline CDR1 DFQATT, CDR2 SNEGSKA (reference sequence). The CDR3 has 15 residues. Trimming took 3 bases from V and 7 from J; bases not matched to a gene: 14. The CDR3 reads CSARTDRAIGCGYTF. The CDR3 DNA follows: TGCAGTGCTAGGACCGACAGGGCGATTGGCTGTGGCTACACCTTC.

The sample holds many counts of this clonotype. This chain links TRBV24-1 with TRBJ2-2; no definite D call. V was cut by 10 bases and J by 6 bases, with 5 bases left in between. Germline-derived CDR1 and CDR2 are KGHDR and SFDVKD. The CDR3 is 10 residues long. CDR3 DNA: TGTGCCACGGGCGCCGGGGAGCTGTTTTTT. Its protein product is CATGAGELFF.

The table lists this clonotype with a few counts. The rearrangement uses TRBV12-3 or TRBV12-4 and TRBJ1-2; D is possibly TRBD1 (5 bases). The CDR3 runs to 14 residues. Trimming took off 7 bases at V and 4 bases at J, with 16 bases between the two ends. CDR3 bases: TGTGCCAGCACCGAGGGACGGCCCTCCTATGGCTACACCTTC. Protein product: CASTEGRPSYGYTF.

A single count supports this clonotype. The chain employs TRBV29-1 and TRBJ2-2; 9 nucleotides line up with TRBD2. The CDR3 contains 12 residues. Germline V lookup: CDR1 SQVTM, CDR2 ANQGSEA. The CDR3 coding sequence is TGCAGGCTAGCGGGACTAGGCGGGGAGCTGTTTTTT. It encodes CRLAGLGGELFF.

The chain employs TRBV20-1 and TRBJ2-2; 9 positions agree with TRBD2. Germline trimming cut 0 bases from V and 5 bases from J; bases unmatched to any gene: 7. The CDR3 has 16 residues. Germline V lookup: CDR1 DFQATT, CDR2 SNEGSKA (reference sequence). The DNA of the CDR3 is TGCAGTGCTAGAGATGATCGACTAGCGGATACCGGGGAGCTGTTTTTT. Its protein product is CSARDDRLADTGELFF.

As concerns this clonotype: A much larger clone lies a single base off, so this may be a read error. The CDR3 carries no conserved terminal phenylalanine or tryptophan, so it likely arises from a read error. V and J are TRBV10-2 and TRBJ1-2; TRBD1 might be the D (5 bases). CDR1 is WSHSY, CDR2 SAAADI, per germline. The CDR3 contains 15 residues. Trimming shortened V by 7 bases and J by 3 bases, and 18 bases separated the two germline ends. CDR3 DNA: TGCGCCAGCAATACCCCTTGGGGGGGTGACTATGGCTACACCCTC. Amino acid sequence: CASNTPWGGDYGYTL.

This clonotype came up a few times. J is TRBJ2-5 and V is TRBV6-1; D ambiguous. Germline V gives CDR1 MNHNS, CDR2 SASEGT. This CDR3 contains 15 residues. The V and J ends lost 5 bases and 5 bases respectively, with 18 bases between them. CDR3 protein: CASSLRDTWVETQYF. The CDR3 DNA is TGTGCCAGCAGTTTACGCGACACCTGGGTGGAGACCCAGTACTTC.

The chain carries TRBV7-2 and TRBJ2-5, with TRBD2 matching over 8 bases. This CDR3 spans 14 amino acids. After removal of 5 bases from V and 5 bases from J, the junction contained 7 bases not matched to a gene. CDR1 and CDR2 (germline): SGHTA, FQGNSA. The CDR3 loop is CASSPQRGMETQYF. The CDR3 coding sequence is TGTGCCAGCAGCCCCCAGCGGGGGATGGAGACCCAGTACTTC.

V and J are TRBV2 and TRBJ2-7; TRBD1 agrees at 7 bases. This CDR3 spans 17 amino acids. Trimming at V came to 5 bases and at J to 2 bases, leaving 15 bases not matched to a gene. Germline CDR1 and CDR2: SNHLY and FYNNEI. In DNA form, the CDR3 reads TGTGCCAGCAGTTTTAACACAGGGGCTTCCTTCCCCTACGAGCAGTACTTC. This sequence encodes CASSFNTGASFPYEQYF.

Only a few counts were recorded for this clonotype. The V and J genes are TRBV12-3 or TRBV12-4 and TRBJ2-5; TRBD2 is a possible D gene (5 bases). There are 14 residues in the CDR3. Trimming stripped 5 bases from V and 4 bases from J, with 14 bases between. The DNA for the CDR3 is TGTGCCAGCAGTACCCCCGGTGGAGGAGAGACCCAGTACTTC. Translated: CASSTPGGGETQYF.

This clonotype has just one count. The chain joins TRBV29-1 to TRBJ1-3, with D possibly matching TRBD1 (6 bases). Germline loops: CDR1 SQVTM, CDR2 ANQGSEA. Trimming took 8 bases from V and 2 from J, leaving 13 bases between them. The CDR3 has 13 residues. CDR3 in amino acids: CSTTGLTGNTIYF. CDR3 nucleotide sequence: TGCAGCACTACAGGGCTCACTGGAAACACCATATATTTT.

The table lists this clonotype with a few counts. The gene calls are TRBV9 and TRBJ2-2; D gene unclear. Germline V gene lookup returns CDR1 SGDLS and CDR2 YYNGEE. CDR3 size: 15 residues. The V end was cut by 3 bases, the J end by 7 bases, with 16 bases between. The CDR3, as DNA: TGTGCCAGCAGCGCTCCCTCAACCGGAATCGGGGAGCTGTTTTTT. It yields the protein CASSAPSTGIGELFF. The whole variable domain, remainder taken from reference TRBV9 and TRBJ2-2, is DSGVTQTPKHLITATGQRVTLRCSPRSGDLSVYWYQQSLDQGLQFLIQYYNGEERAKGNILERFSAQQFPDLHSELNLSSLELGDSALYFCASSAPSTGIGELFFGEGSRLTVL.

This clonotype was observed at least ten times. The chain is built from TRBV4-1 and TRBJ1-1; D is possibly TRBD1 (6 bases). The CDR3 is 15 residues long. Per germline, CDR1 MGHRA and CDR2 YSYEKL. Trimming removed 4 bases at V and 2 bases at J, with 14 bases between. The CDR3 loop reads CASSLGWGANTEAFF. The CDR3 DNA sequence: TGCGCCAGCAGCCTCGGATGGGGGGCTAACACTGAAGCTTTCTTT.

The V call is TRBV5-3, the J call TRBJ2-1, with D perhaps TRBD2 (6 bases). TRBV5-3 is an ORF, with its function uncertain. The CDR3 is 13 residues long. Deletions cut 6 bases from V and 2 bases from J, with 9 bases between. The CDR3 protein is CARKTGAYNEQFF. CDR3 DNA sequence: TGTGCCAGAAAAACGGGAGCCTACAATGAGCAGTTCTTC.

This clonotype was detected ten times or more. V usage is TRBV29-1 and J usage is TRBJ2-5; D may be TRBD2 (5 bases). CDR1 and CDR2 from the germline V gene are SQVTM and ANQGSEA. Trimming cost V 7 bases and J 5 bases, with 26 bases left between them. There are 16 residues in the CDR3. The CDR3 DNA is TGCAGCGGGAATGCCCGAGGGCCTCGCTCGAGTGAGACCCAGTACTTC. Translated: CSGNARGPRSSETQYF. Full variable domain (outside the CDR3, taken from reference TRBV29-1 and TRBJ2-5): SAVISQKPSRDICQRGTSLTIQCQVDSQVTMMFWYRQQPGQSLTLIATANQGSEATYESGFVIDKFPISRPNLTFSTLTVSNMSPEDSSIYLCSGNARGPRSSETQYFGPGTRLLVL.

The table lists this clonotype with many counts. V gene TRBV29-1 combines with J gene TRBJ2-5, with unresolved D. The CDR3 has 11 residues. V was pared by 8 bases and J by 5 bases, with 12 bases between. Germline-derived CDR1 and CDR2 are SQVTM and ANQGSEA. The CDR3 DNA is TGCAGCTCTGGGGTTGGTGAGACCCAGTACTTC. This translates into CSSGVGETQYF.

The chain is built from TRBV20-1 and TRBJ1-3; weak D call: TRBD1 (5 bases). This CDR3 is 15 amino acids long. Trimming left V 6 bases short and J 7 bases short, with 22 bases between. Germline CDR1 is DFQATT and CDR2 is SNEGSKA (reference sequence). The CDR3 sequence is CSAGPRGGVRNTIYF. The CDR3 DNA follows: TGCAGTGCAGGCCCCCGTGGGGGGGTCCGCAACACCATATATTTT.